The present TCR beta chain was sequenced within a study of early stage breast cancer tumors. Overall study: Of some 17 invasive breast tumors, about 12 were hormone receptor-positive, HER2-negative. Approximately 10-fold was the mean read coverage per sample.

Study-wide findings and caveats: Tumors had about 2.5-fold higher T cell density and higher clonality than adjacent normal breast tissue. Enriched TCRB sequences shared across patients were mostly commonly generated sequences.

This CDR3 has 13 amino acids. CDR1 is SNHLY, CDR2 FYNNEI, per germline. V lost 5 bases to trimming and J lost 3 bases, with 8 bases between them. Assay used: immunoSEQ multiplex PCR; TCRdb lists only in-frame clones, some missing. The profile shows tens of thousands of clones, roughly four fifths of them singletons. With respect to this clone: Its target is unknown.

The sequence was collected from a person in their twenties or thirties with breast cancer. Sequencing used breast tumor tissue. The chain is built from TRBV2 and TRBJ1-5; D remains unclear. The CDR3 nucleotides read TGTGCCAGCAGTCCTGACGTCAATCAGCCCCAGCATTTT. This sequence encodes CASSPDVNQPQHF.